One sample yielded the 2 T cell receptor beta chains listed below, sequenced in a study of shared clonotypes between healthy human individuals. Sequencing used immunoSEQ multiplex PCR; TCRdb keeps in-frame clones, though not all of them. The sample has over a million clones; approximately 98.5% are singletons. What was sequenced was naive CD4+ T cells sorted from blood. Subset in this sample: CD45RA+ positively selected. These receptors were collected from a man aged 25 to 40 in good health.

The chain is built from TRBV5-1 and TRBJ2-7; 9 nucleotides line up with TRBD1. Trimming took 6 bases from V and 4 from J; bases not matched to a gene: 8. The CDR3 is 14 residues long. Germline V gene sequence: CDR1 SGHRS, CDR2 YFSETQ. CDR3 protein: CASTALDRGYEQYF. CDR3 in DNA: TGCGCCAGCACCGCACTTGACAGGGGGTACGAGCAGTACTTC. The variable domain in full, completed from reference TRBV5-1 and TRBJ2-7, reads KAGVTQTPRYLIKTRGQQVTLSCSPISGHRSVSWYQQTPGQGLQFLFEYFSETQRNKGNFPGRFSGRQFSNSRSEMNVSTLELGDSALYLCASTALDRGYEQYFGPGTRLTVT.

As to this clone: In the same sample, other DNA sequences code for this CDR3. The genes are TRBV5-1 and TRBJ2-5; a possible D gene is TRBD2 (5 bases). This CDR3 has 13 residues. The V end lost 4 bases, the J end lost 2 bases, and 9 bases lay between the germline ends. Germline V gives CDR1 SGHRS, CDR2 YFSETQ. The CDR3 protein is CASSPRGQETQYF. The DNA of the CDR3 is TGCGCCAGCAGCCCCCGAGGGCAAGAGACCCAGTACTTC.